This T cell receptor beta chain was recorded in a study of blood T cell repertoires in COVID-19. This clone was detected only a few times. Trimming pared 2 bases from V and 8 bases from J, leaving 15 bases between. The CDR3 is 14 residues long. Germline V gene lookup returns CDR1 SGHTA and CDR2 FQGTGA. Clones were sequenced by immunoSEQ multiplex PCR, and TCRdb holds only the in-frame ones, with some missing. The table shows about 200,000 clones, with 80% to 85% occurring only once. Source material: peripheral blood. The V and J genes are TRBV7-3 and TRBJ1-2; a weak D match, TRBD1 (5 bases). This sequence originates from a woman at least 80 years old with COVID-19, enrolled during active disease. For the CDR3, the DNA is TGTGCCAGCAGCTTAGGGACTCAACTCGGCGGCTACACCTTC. This gives the protein CASSLGTQLGGYTF.